The clone carrying this T cell receptor (beta chain) has ten or more counts. What it binds is not known. The CDR3 covers 18 residues. V was trimmed by 1 base and J by 0 bases, leaving 13 bases between them. The data were obtained in a study of T cells in Graves' hyperthyroidism and ophthalmopathy. Looking at the study overall: Peripheral blood samples were taken at initial diagnosis, prior to any treatment.

Under 3 months was the duration of disease in ophthalmopathy patients, who also had a Clinical Activity Score of at least 3 and a NOSPECS grade of at least 4. Diagnoses used clinical symptoms, serum thyroxine and TRAb, thyroid ultrasound and orbital computed tomography. TCR beta CDR3 region amplification was performed from RNA transcripts. The HTBI set primed first-round TCR CDR3 RT-PCR. TCRdb reanalysed the multiplex PCR reads using MiXCR and keeps one entry per CDR3 protein. Here the sample spans hundreds of thousands of distinct CDR3 sequences, roughly 20% being singletons. Study observations and caveats: Clonotypes that were expanded in thyroid above 0.001 mostly appeared in blood too.

This TCR was sampled from a young man with Graves' ophthalmopathy. The chain joins TRBV12-3 or TRBV12-4 to TRBJ2-6, with D tentatively TRBD2 (5 bases). The material sequenced was blood. The CDR3 loop is CASSLVREWGSGANVLTF. The CDR3 DNA follows: TGTGCCAGCAGTTTAGTTAGGGAGTGGGGCTCTGGGGCCAACGTCCTGACTTTC.